This T cell receptor (beta chain) was profiled in a study of tumor-infiltrating lymphocytes in oesophageal squamous cell carcinoma. Germline CDR1 ENHRY, CDR2 SYGVKD. This CDR3 has 14 residues. V was clipped by 4 bases and J by 0 bases, with 9 bases between them. MiXCR was run by TCRdb on the PCR reads, yielding one entry per CDR3 protein. The sample shows roughly 21,000 distinct CDR3 sequences, roughly two fifths of them seen only once. This clonotype was seen repeatedly, ten times or more. Specimen: esophageal tumor tissue. The origin of this receptor is a male donor with esophageal squamous cell carcinoma. The rearrangement links TRBV10-3 to TRBJ2-5; D call uncertain. CDR3 loop: CAISGAVDQETQYF. The DNA of the CDR3 is TGTGCCATCAGTGGGGCGGTGGACCAAGAGACCCAGTACTTC.